The 3 T cell receptor beta chains below come from one sample, sequenced in a study of CD4 T cells in relation to SARS-CoV-2 and coronaviruses. Clones were read by immunoSEQ multiplex PCR, and TCRdb kept only the in-frame ones, dropping some. Of 20,000 to 25,000 clones in the sample, around 78% were seen once. These TCRs are of unknown antigen specificity. The unexposed donors gave CD4+ T cells in about 2011-2019, prior to COVID-19. CD4+ T cells were isolated from the cells after 10 days of culture. Sequencing was carried out using CD4+ T cells from PBMCs, cultured in vitro. The source is a human donor in good health.

The chain employs TRBV5-1 and TRBJ1-1, with 9 bases lining up with TRBD1. Germline CDR1 is SGHRS and CDR2 is YFSETQ. After removal of 5 bases from V and 4 bases from J, the junction contained 6 bases not matched to a gene. The CDR3 spans 14 residues. The CDR3 loop reads CASRPDRGGTEAFF. The CDR3 DNA sequence: TGCGCCAGCAGACCGGACAGGGGCGGCACTGAAGCTTTCTTT.

The CDR3 spells CASSLEGNTEAFF. CDR3 in DNA: TGTGCCAGCAGCTTAGAGGGGAACACTGAAGCTTTCTTT. The V gene is TRBV11-2, the J gene TRBJ1-1; D gene ambiguous. CDR3 length equals 13 residues. V dropped 0 bases and J dropped 1 base, with 3 bases sitting between them. Germline lookup yields CDR1 SGHAT and CDR2 FQNNGV.

The chain couples TRBV18 to TRBJ1-6; 8 bases agree with TRBD1. Germline V gene data show CDR1 as KGHSH and CDR2 as LQKENI. The V segment lost 5 bases and the J segment 5 bases; nucleotides outside the gene matches: 2. CDR3 length: 14 residues. CDR3 amino acids: CASSGGQDNSPLHF. In nucleotides, the CDR3 is TGTGCCAGCTCAGGGGGACAGGATAATTCACCCCTCCACTTT.